This paragraph covers one TCR beta chain sequence. Its antigen is undetermined. This specimen belongs to a study of T cells after yellow fever vaccination. Germline-derived CDR1 and CDR2 are SGHAT and FQNNGV. The CDR3 loop spans 13 amino acids. V was pared by 5 bases and J by 6 bases, with 10 bases between. Whole-study results and caveats: Detected again after the booster were most primary-vaccination clones, at approximately 95% CD4 and 80% to 90% CD8.

TCRdb recomputed calls from the 5' RACE reads with MiXCR, one row per CDR3 protein. The sample carries about 300,000 distinct CDR3 sequences, approximately 10% recorded once. The chain joins TRBV11-2 to TRBJ2-2; the D gene is possibly TRBD2 (5 bases). Sequences were derived from CD4+ T cells sorted from PBMCs, sampled 5 days after the yellow fever booster vaccination. This receptor was taken from a man younger than 30 who received the YFV17D yellow fever vaccine. The CDR3 spells CASSQTTAGELFF. The CDR3 DNA sequence: TGTGCCAGCAGCCAGACTACGGCCGGGGAGCTGTTTTTT.